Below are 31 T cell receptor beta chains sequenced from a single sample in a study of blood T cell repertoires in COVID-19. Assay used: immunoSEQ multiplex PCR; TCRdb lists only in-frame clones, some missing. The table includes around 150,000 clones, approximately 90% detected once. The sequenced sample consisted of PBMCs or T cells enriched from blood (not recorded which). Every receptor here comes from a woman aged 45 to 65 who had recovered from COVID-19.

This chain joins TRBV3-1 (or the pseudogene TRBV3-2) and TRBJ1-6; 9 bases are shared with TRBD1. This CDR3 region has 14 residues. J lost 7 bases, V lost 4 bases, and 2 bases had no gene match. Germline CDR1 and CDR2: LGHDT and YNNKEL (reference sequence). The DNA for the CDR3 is TGTGCCAGCAGCCCCGGGACAGGGAATTCACCCCTCCACTTT. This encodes CASSPGTGNSPLHF.

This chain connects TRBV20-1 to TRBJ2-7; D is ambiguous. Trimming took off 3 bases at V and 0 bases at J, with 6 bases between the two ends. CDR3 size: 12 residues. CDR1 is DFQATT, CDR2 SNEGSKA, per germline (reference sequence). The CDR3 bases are TGCAGTGCTAGTAGGAGCTCCTACGAGCAGTACTTC. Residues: CSASRSSYEQYF.

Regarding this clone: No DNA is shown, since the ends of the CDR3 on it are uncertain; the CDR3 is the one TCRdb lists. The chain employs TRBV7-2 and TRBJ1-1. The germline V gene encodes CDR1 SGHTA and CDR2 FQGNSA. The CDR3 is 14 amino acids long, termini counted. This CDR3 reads CASSVGPGGTEAFF.

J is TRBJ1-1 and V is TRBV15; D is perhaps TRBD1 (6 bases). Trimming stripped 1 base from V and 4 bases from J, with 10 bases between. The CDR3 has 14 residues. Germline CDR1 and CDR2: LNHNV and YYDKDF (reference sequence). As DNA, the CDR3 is TGTGCCACCAGCAGAGGGGGACAAGTCACTGAAGCTTTCTTT. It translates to CATSRGGQVTEAFF.

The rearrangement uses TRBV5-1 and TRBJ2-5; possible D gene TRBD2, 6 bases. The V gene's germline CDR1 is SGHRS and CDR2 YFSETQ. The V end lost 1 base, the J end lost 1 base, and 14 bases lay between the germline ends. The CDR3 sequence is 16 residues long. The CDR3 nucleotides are TGCGCCAGCAGCTTGATCTCCGGGAGCGTCCAAGAGACCCAGTACTTC. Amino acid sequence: CASSLISGSVQETQYF. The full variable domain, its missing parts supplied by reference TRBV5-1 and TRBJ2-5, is KAGVTQTPRYLIKTRGQQVTLSCSPISGHRSVSWYQQTPGQGLQFLFEYFSETQRNKGNFPGRFSGRQFSNSRSEMNVSTLELGDSALYLCASSLISGSVQETQYFGPGTRLLVL.

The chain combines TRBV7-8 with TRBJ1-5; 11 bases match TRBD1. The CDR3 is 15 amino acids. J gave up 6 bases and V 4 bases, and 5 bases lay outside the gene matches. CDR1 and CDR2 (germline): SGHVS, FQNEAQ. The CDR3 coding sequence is TGTGCCAGCAGCTATACCGGACAGGGGGCTCAGCCCCAGCATTTT. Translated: CASSYTGQGAQPQHF.

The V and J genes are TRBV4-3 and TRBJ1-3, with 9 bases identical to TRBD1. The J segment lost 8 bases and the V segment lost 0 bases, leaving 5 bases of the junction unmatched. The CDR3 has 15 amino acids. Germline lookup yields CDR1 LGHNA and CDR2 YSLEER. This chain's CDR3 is CASSQEGTGKDTIYF. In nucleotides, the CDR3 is TGCGCCAGCAGCCAAGAAGGGACAGGGAAGGACACCATATATTTT.

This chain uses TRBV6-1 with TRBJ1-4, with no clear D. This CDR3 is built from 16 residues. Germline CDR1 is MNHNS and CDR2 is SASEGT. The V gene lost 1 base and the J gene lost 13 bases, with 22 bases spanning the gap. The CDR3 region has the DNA TGTGCCAGCAGTGAAGGGAATTTCGCCTTCACGAGGCGACTGTTTTTT. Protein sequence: CASSEGNFAFTRRLFF.

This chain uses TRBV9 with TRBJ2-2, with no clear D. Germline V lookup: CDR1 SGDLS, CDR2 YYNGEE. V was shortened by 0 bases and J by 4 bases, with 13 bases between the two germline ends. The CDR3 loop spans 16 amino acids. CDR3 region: CASSVGPIDGTGELFF. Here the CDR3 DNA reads TGTGCCAGCAGCGTAGGGCCGATCGATGGCACCGGGGAGCTGTTTTTT.

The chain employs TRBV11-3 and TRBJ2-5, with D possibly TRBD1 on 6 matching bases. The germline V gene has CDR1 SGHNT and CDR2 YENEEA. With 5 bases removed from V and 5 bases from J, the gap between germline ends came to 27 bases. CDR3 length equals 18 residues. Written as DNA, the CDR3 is TGTGCCAGCAGCACCCAAGGGGGTACATGGTTGAATAGGGAGACCCAGTACTTC. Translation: CASSTQGGTWLNRETQYF.

CDR3 in DNA: TGCAGCGGTGGACAGTCTAACATTCAGTACTTC. Residues: CSGGQSNIQYF. The chain links TRBV29-1 to TRBJ2-4; tentative D call: TRBD1 (6 bases). Trimming stripped 7 bases from V and 7 bases from J, with 11 bases between. CDR3 length: 11 amino acids. Germline CDR1 SQVTM, CDR2 ANQGSEA.

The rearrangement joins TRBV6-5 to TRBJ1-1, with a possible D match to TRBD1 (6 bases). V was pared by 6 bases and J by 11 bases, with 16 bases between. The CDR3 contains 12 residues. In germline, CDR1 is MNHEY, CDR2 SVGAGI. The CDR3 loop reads CASSSGGRGAFF. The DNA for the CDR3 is TGTGCCAGCAGCTCGGGGGGGCGCGGGGCTTTCTTT.

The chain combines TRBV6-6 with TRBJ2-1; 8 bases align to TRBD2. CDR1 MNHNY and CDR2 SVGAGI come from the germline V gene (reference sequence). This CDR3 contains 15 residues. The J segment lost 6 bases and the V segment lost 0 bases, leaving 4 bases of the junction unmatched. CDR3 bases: TGTGCCAGCAGTTACTCGGTCGGGGGGGTCAATGAGCAGTTCTTC. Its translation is CASSYSVGGVNEQFF.

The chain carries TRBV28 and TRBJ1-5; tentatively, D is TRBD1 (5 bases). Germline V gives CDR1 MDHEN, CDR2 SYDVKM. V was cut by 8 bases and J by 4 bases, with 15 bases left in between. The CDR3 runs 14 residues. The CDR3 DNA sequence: TGTGCCAGCGAACCTGCGGGACCAAATCAGCCCCAGCATTTT. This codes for CASEPAGPNQPQHF.

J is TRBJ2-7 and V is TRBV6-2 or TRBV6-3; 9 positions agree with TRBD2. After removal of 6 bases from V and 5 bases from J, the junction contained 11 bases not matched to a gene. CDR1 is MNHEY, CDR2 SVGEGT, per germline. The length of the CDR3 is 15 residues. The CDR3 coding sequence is TGTGCCAGCAGCGTCCTTCGGACTAGCGTCCACGAGCAGTACTTC. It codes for CASSVLRTSVHEQYF.

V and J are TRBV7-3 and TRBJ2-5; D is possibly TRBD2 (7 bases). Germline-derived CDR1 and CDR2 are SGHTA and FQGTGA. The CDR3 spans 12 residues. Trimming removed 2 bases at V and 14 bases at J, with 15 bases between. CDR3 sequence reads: CASSLGRGRFYF. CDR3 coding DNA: TGTGCCAGCAGCTTAGGGCGGGGGCGATTTTACTTC.

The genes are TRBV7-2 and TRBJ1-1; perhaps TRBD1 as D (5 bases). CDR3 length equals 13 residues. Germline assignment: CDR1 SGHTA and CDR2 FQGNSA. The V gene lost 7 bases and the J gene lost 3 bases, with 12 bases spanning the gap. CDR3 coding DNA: TGTGCCAGCAAAATGCAGGGATACACTGAAGCTTTCTTT. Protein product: CASKMQGYTEAFF.

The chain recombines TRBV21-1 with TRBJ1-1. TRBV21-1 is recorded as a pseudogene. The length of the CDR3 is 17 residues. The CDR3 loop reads CASSKVGGLGPVLEAFF. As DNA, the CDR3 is TGTGCCAGCAGCAAAGTGGGAGGGTTGGGGCCCGTTTTGGAAGCTTTCTTT.

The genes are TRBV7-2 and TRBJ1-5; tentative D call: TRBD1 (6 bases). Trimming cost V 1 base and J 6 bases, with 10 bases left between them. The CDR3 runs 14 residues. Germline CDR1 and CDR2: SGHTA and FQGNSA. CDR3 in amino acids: CASSLGRGGQPQHF. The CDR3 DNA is TGTGCCAGCAGCTTAGGCAGGGGTGGTCAGCCCCAGCATTTT.

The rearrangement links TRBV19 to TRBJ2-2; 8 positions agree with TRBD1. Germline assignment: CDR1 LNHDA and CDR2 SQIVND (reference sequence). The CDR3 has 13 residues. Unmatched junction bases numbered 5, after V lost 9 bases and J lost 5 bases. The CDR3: CASRGRKTGELFF. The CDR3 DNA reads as TGTGCCAGCAGGGGGCGAAAAACCGGGGAGCTGTTTTTT.

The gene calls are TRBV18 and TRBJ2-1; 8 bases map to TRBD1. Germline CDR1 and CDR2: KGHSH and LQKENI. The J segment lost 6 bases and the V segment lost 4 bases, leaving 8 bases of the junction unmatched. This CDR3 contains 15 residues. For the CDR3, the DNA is TGTGCCAGCTCACTTCAGGGGGCGCGGCGCAATGAGCAGTTCTTC. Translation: CASSLQGARRNEQFF.

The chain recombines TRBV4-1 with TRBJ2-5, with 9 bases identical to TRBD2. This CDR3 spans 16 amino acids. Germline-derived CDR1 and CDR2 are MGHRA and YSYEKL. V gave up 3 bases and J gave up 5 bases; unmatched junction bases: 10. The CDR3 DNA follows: TGCGCCAGCAGCCATTCTCGCGGGGGGGCCATGGAGACCCAGTACTTC. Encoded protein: CASSHSRGGAMETQYF.

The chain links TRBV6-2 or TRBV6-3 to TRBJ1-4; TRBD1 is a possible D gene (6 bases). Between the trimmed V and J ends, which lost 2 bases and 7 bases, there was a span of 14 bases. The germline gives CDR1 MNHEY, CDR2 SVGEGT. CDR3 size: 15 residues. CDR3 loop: CASSYGGGGGEKLFF. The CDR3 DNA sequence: TGTGCCAGCAGTTACGGCGGGGGCGGCGGTGAAAAACTGTTTTTT.

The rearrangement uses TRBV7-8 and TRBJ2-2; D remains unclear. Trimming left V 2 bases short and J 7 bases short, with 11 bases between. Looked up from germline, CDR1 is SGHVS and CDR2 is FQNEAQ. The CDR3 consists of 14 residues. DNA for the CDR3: TGTGCCAGCAGCTTAAACCAGGCCCTCGGGGAGCTGTTTTTT. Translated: CASSLNQALGELFF.

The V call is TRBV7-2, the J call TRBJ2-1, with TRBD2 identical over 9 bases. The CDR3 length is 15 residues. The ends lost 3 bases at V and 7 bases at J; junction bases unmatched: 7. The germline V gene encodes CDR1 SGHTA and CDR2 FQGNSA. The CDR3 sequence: CASSFVAGERNEQFF. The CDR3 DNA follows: TGTGCCAGCAGCTTCGTAGCGGGGGAGCGAAATGAGCAGTTCTTC.

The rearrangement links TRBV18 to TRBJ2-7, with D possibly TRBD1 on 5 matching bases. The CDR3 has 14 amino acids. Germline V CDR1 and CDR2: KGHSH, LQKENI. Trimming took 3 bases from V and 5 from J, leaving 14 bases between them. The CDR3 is CASSPLGQANEQYF. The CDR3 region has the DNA TGTGCCAGCTCACCGTTGGGGCAGGCCAACGAGCAGTACTTC.

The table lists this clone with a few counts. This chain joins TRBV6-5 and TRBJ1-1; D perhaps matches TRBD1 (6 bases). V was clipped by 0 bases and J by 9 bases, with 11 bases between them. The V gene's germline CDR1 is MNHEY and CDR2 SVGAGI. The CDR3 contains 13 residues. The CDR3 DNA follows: TGTGCCAGCAGTTACTCATTGGGGGACAAAGCTTTCTTT. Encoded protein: CASSYSLGDKAFF.

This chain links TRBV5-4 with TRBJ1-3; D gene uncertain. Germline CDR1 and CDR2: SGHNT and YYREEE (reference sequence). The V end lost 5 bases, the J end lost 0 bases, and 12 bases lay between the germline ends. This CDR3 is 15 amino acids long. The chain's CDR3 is CASSPEPISGNTIYF. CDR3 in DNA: TGTGCCAGCAGTCCTGAACCTATCTCTGGAAACACCATATATTTT.

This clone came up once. CDR3: CASSPVGLASLDEQFF. CDR3 bases: TGTGCCAGCTCACCGGTCGGACTAGCCAGTCTAGATGAGCAGTTCTTC. The gene calls are TRBV18 and TRBJ2-1, with 8 bases identical to TRBD2. Looked up from germline, CDR1 is KGHSH and CDR2 is LQKENI. The CDR3 runs 16 residues. V trimming: 3 bases; J trimming: 8 bases; junction bases outside the gene matches: 12.

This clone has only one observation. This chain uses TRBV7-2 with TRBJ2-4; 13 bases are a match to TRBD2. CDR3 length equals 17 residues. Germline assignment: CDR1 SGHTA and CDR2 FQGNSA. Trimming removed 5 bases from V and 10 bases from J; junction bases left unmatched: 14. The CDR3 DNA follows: TGTGCCAGCAGCCCCTTGACTAGCGGGGGGCCCGGAGCTATTCAGTACTTC. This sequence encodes CASSPLTSGGPGAIQYF.

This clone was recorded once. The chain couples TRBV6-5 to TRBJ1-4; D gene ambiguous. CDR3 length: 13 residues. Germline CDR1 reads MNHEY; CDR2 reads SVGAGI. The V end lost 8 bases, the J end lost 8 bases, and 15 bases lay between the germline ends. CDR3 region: CASGQDLKEKLFF. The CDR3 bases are TGTGCCAGCGGCCAGGATCTAAAAGAAAAACTGTTTTTT.